This T cell receptor beta chain was identified during a study of cytomegalovirus exposure and HLA in healthy donors. Amplification used 60 Vbeta primers and 13 Jbeta primers. Profiling relied on immunoSEQ multiplex PCR, and the TCRdb table lists in-frame clones only, not all of them. Of about 140,000 clones listed, around 80% are singletons. V shed 6 bases and J 1 base; nucleotides not matched to a gene: 7. The length of the CDR3 is 15 residues. The germline CDR1 and CDR2 sequences are MDHEN and SYDVKM. The clonotype was recovered from a female donor in good health and CMV-seronegative. This chain links TRBV28 with TRBJ2-3; TRBD2 matches at 7 bases. Sequenced: PBMCs. The CDR3 DNA follows: TGTGCCAGCAGGGGGGGAGGGCCGGGCACAGATACGCAGTATTTT. This gives the protein CASRGGGPGTDTQYF.